Below, one T cell receptor beta chain is given with its context. Its specificity is unknown. The data are from a study of early T cells in non-severe SARS-CoV-2 infection. Whole-study context: Alpha and beta chains were unpaired, from unsorted whole-blood bulk RNA. The study's findings and limits: Anti-spike CD8 responses were favored in VDJdb matching, and private and CD4 specificities were missed.

The CDR3 has 15 residues. V dropped 2 bases and J dropped 0 bases, with 11 bases sitting between them. Per the germline V gene, CDR1 is GTSNPN and CDR2 is SVGIG (reference sequence). The TCR library protocol was used to attach unique molecular identifiers. These identifiers were attached to individual cDNA molecules. MiXCR, applied by TCRdb to the 5' RACE reads, yields one record per CDR3 protein. This table has 60,000 or so distinct CDR3 sequences, more than 9% appearing once. The sample comprised whole blood. J is TRBJ2-4 and V is TRBV30; D is unresolved. This sequence originates from an adult who was a healthcare worker with PCR-confirmed SARS-CoV-2 infection or an uninfected control (not recorded which). CDR3 loop: CAWSSFSLAKNIQYF. The CDR3 coding sequence is TGTGCCTGGAGTTCCTTCTCATTAGCCAAAAACATTCAGTACTTC.